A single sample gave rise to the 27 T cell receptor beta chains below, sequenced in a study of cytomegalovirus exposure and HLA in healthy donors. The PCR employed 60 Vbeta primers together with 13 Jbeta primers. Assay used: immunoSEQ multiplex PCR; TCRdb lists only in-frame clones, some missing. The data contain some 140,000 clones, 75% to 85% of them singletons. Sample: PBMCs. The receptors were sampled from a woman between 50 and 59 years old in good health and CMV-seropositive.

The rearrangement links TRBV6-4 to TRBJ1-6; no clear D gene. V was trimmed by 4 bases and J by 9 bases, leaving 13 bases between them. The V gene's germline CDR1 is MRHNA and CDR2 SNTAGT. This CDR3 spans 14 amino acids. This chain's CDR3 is CASSVSGRGSPLHF. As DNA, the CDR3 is TGTGCCAGCAGTGTGTCAGGCCGGGGTTCACCCCTCCACTTT.

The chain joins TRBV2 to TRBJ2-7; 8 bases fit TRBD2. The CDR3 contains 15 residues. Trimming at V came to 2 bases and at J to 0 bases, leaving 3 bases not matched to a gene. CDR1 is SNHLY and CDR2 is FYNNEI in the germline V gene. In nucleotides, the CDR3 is TGTGCCAGCAGTGAAAGTAGCGGGGTCTCCTACGAGCAGTACTTC. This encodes CASSESSGVSYEQYF. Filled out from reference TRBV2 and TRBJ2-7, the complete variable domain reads EPEVTQTPSHQVTQMGQEVILRCVPISNHLYFYWYRQILGQKVEFLVSFYNNEISEKSEIFDDQFSVERPDGSNFTLKIRSTKLEDSAMYFCASSESSGVSYEQYFGPGTRLTVT.

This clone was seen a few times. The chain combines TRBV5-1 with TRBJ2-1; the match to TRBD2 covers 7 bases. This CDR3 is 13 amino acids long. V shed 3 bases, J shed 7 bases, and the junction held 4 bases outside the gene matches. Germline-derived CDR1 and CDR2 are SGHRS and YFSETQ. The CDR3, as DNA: TGCGCCAGCAGCTGGGGCGGGGGAAATGAGCAGTTCTTC. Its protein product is CASSWGGGNEQFF.

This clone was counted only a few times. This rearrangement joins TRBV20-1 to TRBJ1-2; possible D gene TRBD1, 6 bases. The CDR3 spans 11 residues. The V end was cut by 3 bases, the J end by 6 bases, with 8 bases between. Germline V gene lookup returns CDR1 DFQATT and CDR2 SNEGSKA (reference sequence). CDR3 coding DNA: TGCAGTGCTAGTGACAGGAATGGCTACACCTTC. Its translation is CSASDRNGYTF.

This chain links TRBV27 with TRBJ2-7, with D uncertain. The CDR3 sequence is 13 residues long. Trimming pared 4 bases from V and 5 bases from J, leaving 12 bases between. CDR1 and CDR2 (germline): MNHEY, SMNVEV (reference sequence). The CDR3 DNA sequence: TGTGCCAGCAGTTCCCAGACTCTCAACGAGCAGTACTTC. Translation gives CASSSQTLNEQYF.

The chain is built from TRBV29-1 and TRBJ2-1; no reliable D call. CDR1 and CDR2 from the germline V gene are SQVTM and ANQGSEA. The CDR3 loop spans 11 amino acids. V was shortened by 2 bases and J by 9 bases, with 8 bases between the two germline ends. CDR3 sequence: CSVESVPEQFF. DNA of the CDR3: TGCAGCGTTGAATCGGTTCCTGAGCAGTTCTTC.

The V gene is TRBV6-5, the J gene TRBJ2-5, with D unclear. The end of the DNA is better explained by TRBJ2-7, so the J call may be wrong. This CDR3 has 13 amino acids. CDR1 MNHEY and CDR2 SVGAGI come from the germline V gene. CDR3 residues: CASSYSYYYEQYF. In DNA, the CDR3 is TGTGCCAGCAGTTACTCCTACTACTACGAGCAGTACTTC.

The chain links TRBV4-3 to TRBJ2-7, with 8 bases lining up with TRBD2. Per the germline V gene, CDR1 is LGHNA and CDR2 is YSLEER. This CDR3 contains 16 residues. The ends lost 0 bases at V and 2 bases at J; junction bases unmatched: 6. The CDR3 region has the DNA TGCGCCAGCAGCCAAGATGTTATAGCGGGGACCTACGAGCAGTACTTC. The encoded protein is CASSQDVIAGTYEQYF.

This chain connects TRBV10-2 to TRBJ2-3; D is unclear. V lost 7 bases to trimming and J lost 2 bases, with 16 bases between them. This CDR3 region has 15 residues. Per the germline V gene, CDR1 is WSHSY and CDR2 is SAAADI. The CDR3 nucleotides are TGCGCCAGCAAAAGATTCCACGCACTCACAGATACGCAGTATTTT. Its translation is CASKRFHALTDTQYF.

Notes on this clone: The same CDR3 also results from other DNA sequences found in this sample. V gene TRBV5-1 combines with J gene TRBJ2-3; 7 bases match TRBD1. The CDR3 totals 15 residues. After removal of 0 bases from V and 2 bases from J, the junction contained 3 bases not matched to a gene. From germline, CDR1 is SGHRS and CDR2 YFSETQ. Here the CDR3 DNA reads TGCGCCAGCAGCTTGGCCGGACAGGTCACAGATACGCAGTATTTT. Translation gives CASSLAGQVTDTQYF. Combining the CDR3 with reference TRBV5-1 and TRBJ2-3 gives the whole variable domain KAGVTQTPRYLIKTRGQQVTLSCSPISGHRSVSWYQQTPGQGLQFLFEYFSETQRNKGNFPGRFSGRQFSNSRSEMNVSTLELGDSALYLCASSLAGQVTDTQYFGPGTRLTVL.

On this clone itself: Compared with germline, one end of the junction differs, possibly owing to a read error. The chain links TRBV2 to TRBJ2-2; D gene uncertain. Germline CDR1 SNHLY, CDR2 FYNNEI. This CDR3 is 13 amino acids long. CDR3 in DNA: TGTACCAGCATAGGAGCGAACACCGGGGAGCTGTTTTTT. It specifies CTSIGANTGELFF.

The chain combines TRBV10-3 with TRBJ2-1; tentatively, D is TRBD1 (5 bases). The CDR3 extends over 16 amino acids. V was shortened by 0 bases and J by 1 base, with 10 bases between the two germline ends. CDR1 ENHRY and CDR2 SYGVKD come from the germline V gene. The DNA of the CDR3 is TGTGCCATCAGTGAGTCGCAAGGGGATTCCTACAATGAGCAGTTCTTC. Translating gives CAISESQGDSYNEQFF.

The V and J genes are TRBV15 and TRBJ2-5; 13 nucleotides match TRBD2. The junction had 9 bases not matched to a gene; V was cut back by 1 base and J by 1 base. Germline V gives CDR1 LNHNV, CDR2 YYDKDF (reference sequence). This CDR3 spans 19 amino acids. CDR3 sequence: CATSRVWGRTSGSQETQYF. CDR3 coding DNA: TGTGCCACCAGCAGAGTTTGGGGTCGGACTAGCGGGAGCCAAGAGACCCAGTACTTC.

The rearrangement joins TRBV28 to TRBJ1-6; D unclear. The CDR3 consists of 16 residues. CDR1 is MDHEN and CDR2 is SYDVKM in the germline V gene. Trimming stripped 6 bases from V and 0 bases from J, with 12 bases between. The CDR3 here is CASSNHESSYNSPLHF. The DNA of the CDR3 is TGTGCCAGCAGCAATCACGAGAGCTCCTATAATTCACCCCTCCACTTT.

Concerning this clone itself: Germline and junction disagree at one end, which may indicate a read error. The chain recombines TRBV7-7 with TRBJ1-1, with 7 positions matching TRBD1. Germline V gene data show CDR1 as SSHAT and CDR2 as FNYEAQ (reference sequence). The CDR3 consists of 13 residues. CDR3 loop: CASSKDRDTEAFF. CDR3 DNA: TGTGCTAGCAGTAAAGACAGGGACACTGAAGCTTTCTTT.

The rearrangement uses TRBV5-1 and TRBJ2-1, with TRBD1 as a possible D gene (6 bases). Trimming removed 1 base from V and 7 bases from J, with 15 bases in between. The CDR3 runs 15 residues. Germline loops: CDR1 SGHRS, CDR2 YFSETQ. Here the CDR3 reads CASSLRRGQRNEQFF. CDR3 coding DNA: TGCGCCAGCAGCTTGAGAAGGGGACAACGAAATGAGCAGTTCTTC.

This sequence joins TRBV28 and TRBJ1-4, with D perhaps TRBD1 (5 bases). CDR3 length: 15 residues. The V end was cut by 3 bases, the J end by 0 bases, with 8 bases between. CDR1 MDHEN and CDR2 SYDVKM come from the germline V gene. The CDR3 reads CASSLVGATNEKLFF. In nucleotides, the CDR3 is TGTGCCAGCAGTTTGGTAGGGGCAACTAATGAAAAACTGTTTTTT. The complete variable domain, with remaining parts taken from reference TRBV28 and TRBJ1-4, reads DVKVTQSSRYLVKRTGEKVFLECVQDMDHENMFWYRQDPGLGLRLIYFSYDVKMKEKGDIPEGYSVSREKKERFSLILESASTNQTSMYLCASSLVGATNEKLFFGSGTQLSVL.

For the CDR3, the DNA is TGCGCCAGCAGCCAAGGGGGGCACTCGAACACTGAAGCTTTCTTT. Encoded protein: CASSQGGHSNTEAFF. The chain is built from TRBV4-3 and TRBJ1-1; a possible D gene is TRBD1 (6 bases). CDR1 and CDR2 (germline): LGHNA, YSLEER. The CDR3 is 15 residues long. V was pared by 1 base and J by 1 base, with 10 bases between.

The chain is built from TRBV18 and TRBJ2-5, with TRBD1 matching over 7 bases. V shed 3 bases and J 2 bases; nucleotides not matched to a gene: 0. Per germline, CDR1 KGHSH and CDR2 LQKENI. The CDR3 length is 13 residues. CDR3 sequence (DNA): TGTGCCAGCTCACCGGGACAGCAAGAGACCCAGTACTTC. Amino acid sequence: CASSPGQQETQYF.

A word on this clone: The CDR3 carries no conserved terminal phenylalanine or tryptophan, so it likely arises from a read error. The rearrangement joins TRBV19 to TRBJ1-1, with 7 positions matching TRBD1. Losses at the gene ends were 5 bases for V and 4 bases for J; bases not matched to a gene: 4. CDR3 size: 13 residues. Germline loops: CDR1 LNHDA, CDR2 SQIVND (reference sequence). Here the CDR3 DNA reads TGTGCCAGTAGTCCGACAGGGCTCACTGAAGCTTTCCTT. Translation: CASSPTGLTEAFL.

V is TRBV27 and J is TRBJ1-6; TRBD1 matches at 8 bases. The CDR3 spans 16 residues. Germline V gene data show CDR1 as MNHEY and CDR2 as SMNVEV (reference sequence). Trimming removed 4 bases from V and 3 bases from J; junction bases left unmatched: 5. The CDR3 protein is CASSSSGQVYNSPLHF. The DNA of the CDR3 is TGTGCCAGCAGTTCCTCGGGACAGGTCTATAATTCACCCCTCCACTTT.

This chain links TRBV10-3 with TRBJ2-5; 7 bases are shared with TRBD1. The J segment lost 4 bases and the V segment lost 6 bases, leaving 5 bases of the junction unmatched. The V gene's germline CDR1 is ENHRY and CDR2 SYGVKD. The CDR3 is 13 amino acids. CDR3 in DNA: TGTGCCATCAGAACAGGGGTAGGAGAGACCCAGTACTTC. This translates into CAIRTGVGETQYF.

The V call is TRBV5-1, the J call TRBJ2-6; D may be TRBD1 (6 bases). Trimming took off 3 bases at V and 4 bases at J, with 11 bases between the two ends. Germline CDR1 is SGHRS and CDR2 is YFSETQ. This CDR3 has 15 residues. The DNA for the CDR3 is TGCGCCAGCAGCTCATACAGGGCCGGGGCCAACGTCCTGACTTTC. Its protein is CASSSYRAGANVLTF.

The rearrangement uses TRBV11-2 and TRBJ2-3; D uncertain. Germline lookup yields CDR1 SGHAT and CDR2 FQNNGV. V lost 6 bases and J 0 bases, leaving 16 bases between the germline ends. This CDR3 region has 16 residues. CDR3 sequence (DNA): TGTGCCAGCAGACGAAGAACTCCCGATAGCACAGATACGCAGTATTTT. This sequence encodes CASRRRTPDSTDTQYF.

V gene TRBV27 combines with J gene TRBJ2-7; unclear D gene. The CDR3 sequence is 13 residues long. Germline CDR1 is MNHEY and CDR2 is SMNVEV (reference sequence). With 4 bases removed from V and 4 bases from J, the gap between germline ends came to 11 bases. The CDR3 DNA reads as TGTGCCAGCAGTTATGGCCCTCGATACGAGCAGTACTTC. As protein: CASSYGPRYEQYF.

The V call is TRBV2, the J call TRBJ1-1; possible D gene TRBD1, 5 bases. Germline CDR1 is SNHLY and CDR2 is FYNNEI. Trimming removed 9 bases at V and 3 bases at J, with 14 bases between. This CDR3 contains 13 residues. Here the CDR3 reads CASCWGGDTEAFF. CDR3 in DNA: TGTGCCAGTTGTTGGGGCGGAGACACTGAAGCTTTCTTT.

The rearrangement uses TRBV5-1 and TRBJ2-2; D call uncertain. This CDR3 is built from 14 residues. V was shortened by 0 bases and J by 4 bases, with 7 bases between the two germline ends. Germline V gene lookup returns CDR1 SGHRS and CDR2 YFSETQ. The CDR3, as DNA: TGCGCCAGCAGCTTGGTACAGTTCACCGGGGAGCTGTTTTTT. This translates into CASSLVQFTGELFF.